Below are 22 T cell receptor beta chains sequenced from a single sample in a study of CD4 T cells in relation to SARS-CoV-2 and coronaviruses. Before the COVID-19 pandemic, during about 2011-2018, CD4+ T cells were taken from unexposed donors. Isolation of CD4+ T cells took place after nine to ten days in culture. These receptors' antigens are unknown. TCRdb's copy holds only in-frame clones and misses some; the assay was immunoSEQ multiplex PCR. The sample includes 25,000 or so clones, over 60% of them seen just once. The specimen sequenced was CD4+ T cells from PBMCs, cultured in vitro. The receptors shown here come from a human donor in good health.

The chain is built from TRBV18 and TRBJ2-5; 7 nucleotides line up with TRBD1. The CDR3 totals 15 residues. The J segment lost 0 bases and the V segment lost 3 bases, leaving 4 bases of the junction unmatched. Per the germline V gene, CDR1 is KGHSH and CDR2 is LQKENI. The CDR3 here is CASSPVGTDQETQYF. CDR3 in DNA: TGTGCCAGCTCACCCGTCGGGACAGACCAAGAGACCCAGTACTTC. Full variable domain (rest looked up from reference TRBV18 and TRBJ2-5): NAGVMQNPRHLVRRRGQEARLRCSPMKGHSHVYWYRQLPEEGLKFMVYLQKENIIDESGMPKERFSAEFPKEGPSILRIQQVVRGDSAAYFCASSPVGTDQETQYFGPGTRLLVL.

The chain has TRBV5-1 and TRBJ1-5; D is ambiguous. CDR1 is SGHRS and CDR2 is YFSETQ in the germline V gene. The length of the CDR3 is 13 residues. The V end was cut by 0 bases, the J end by 8 bases, with 9 bases between. The CDR3 bases are TGCGCCAGCAGCTTGGATTTCCGGGAGCCCCAGCATTTT. Its translation is CASSLDFREPQHF. The entire variable domain, with the rest obtained from reference TRBV5-1 and TRBJ1-5, is as follows: KAGVTQTPRYLIKTRGQQVTLSCSPISGHRSVSWYQQTPGQGLQFLFEYFSETQRNKGNFPGRFSGRQFSNSRSEMNVSTLELGDSALYLCASSLDFREPQHFGDGTRLSIL.

This clone was seen a few times. V gene TRBV7-3 combines with J gene TRBJ1-2; the D gene is possibly TRBD1 (6 bases). Germline assignment: CDR1 SGHTA and CDR2 FQGTGA. There are 15 residues in the CDR3. V lost 6 bases and J 8 bases, leaving 22 bases between the germline ends. CDR3 nucleotide sequence: TGTGCCAGCAGTCCACAGGGCCCTTCTGGAGGAGGCTACACCTTC. Its translation is CASSPQGPSGGGYTF.

The V call is TRBV7-2, the J call TRBJ2-7; the D gene is possibly TRBD1 (7 bases). Germline V CDR1 and CDR2: SGHTA, FQGNSA. The V end was cut by 5 bases, the J end by 3 bases, with 14 bases between. This CDR3 is built from 14 residues. CDR3 sequence: CASSPRRDSYEQYF. CDR3 nucleotides: TGTGCCAGCAGCCCTCGGCGGGACAGCTACGAGCAGTACTTC. The full variable domain, its missing parts supplied by reference TRBV7-2 and TRBJ2-7, is GAGVSQSPSNKVTEKGKDVELRCDPISGHTALYWYRQSLGQGLEFLIYFQGNSAPDKSGLPSDRFSAERTGGSVSTLTIQRTQQEDSAVYLCASSPRRDSYEQYFGPGTRLTVT.

V is TRBV6-5 and J is TRBJ2-1; no definite D call. The CDR3 is made up of 12 amino acids. Trimming cost V 7 bases and J 8 bases, with 12 bases left between them. CDR1 is MNHEY and CDR2 is SVGAGI in the germline V gene. The CDR3 nucleotides read TGTGCCAGCAACTCAAGGTCCGATGAGCAGTTCTTC. Its protein is CASNSRSDEQFF.

As for this clone: A read error may produce the germline difference seen at one junction end. V gene TRBV10-3 combines with J gene TRBJ2-7; 7 bases are shared with TRBD1. From germline, CDR1 is ENHRY and CDR2 SYGVKD. The CDR3 consists of 13 residues. The CDR3 loop is CAINEDRLSEQYF. CDR3 DNA: TGTGCCATCAATGAGGACAGGTTAAGTGAGCAGTACTTC.

This clone appeared once. The V and J genes are TRBV11-2 and TRBJ2-1; 11 bases map to TRBD2. The germline gives CDR1 SGHAT, CDR2 FQNNGV. With V trimmed by 4 bases and J by 8 bases, 13 bases remained unmatched. The CDR3 covers 17 residues. Here the CDR3 DNA reads TGTGCCAGCAGCTCCCCGAGGGCTAGCGGGGGGCGGCATGAGCAGTTCTTC. This codes for CASSSPRASGGRHEQFF.

J is TRBJ2-2 and V is TRBV7-9; 7 bases line up with TRBD2. V lost 5 bases and J lost 7; bases outside the gene matches: 13. This CDR3 contains 16 residues. CDR1 is SEHNR, CDR2 FQNEAQ, per germline (reference sequence). The CDR3 protein is CASSPIRGRAGGELFF. CDR3 coding DNA: TGTGCCAGCAGCCCAATACGGGGGAGGGCCGGCGGGGAGCTGTTTTTT.

This chain connects TRBV5-1 to TRBJ2-1, with TRBD1 matching 8 bases. The trim removed 3 bases at V and 0 bases at J, leaving 2 bases unmatched. Germline CDR1 and CDR2: SGHRS and YFSETQ. The CDR3 consists of 15 residues. CDR3 sequence (DNA): TGCGCCAGCAGCTCCGGACAGGGCTCCTACAATGAGCAGTTCTTC. Its translation is CASSSGQGSYNEQFF.

The V gene is TRBV18, the J gene TRBJ1-1, with a tentative D call TRBD1 (5 bases). Germline values: CDR1 KGHSH, CDR2 LQKENI. This CDR3 comprises 16 residues. The V end was cut by 3 bases, the J end by 2 bases, with 16 bases between. DNA of the CDR3: TGTGCCAGCTCACCTTACTCCGGGACGGACAACACTGAAGCTTTCTTT. This encodes CASSPYSGTDNTEAFF.

This chain connects TRBV5-4 to TRBJ2-1; tentatively, D is TRBD1 (7 bases). Trimming cost V 7 bases and J 8 bases, with 22 bases left between them. This CDR3 spans 15 amino acids. Germline assignment: CDR1 SGHNT and CDR2 YYREEE (reference sequence). CDR3 sequence: CASRTIQGTSDEQFF. Here the CDR3 DNA reads TGTGCCAGCCGGACTATACAGGGGACATCGGATGAGCAGTTCTTC.

This rearrangement joins TRBV11-2 to TRBJ1-1; no clear D gene. The CDR3 covers 13 residues. Germline assignment: CDR1 SGHAT and CDR2 FQNNGV. With 4 bases removed from V and 4 bases from J, the gap between germline ends came to 10 bases. This CDR3 reads CASSSDGSTEAFF. CDR3 DNA sequence: TGTGCCAGCAGCTCAGACGGGAGCACTGAAGCTTTCTTT.

This sequence joins TRBV15 and TRBJ2-2; 7 positions agree with TRBD2. This CDR3 comprises 16 residues. The germline CDR1 and CDR2 sequences are LNHNV and YYDKDF (reference sequence). Trimming took 5 bases from V and 5 from J; bases not matched to a gene: 11. CDR3 sequence reads: CATSLPGDYLTGELFF. The CDR3 coding sequence is TGTGCCACCAGCCTCCCGGGGGACTATTTAACCGGGGAGCTGTTTTTT.

The genes are TRBV28 and TRBJ2-7, with D possibly TRBD2 on 6 matching bases. CDR1 is MDHEN and CDR2 is SYDVKM in the germline V gene. V gave up 3 bases and J gave up 5 bases, with 17 bases separating them. The CDR3 loop spans 15 amino acids. CDR3 DNA: TGTGCCAGCAGTTTTATTGACGGGAGTAGGAACGAGCAGTACTTC. Protein product: CASSFIDGSRNEQYF.

On this clone: The germline gene is not matched at one end of the junction; a read error may be the cause. The V call is TRBV5-1, the J call TRBJ2-7; 7 positions match TRBD2. The germline V gene encodes CDR1 SGHRS and CDR2 YFSETQ. CDR3 length: 15 residues. For the CDR3, the DNA is TGCGCCAGCAGCTTGGGTGGGAGGGCCTCCTCCGAGCAGTACTTC. Translation gives CASSLGGRASSEQYF.

This chain joins TRBV6-5 and TRBJ2-3; tentatively, D is TRBD2 (5 bases). V lost 4 bases, J lost 6 bases, and 8 bases lay in between. The CDR3 runs 12 residues. CDR1 is MNHEY and CDR2 is SVGAGI in the germline V gene. This chain's CDR3 is CASSSPGDTQYF. CDR3 in DNA: TGTGCCAGCAGTTCCCCGGGGGATACGCAGTATTTT.

The chain couples TRBV30 to TRBJ2-1; 13 bases fit TRBD2. Germline assignment: CDR1 GTSNPN and CDR2 SVGIG (reference sequence). With 2 bases clipped from V and 7 bases from J, the junction kept 5 bases outside the gene matches. This CDR3 spans 15 amino acids. The CDR3 bases are TGTGCCTGGAGTTCCGGACTAGCGGGAGATAATGAGCAGTTCTTC. Translated: CAWSSGLAGDNEQFF.

The chain is built from TRBV28 and TRBJ1-5, with TRBD1 as a possible D gene (6 bases). The length of the CDR3 is 16 residues. V lost 4 bases and J lost 7, with 20 bases in between. CDR1 MDHEN and CDR2 SYDVKM come from the germline V gene. In DNA form, the CDR3 reads TGTGCCAGCAGTTCACGGACAGAGGGGCTAGCGCAGCCCCAGCATTTT. Its translation: CASSSRTEGLAQPQHF.

This clone has a single count. The chain recombines TRBV12-3 or TRBV12-4 with TRBJ2-5; 9 bases are shared with TRBD1. V trimming: 5 bases; J trimming: 4 bases; junction bases outside the gene matches: 2. CDR3 length equals 13 residues. In DNA form, the CDR3 reads TGTGCCAGCAGTAAGGACAGGGGAGAGACCCAGTACTTC. This translates into CASSKDRGETQYF.

This clone has more than one count but fewer than ten. The DNA for the CDR3 is TGTGCCAGCAGCCCCATAGCGGGAGGGGGCAATGAGCAGTTCTTC. It translates to CASSPIAGGGNEQFF. V is TRBV4-2 and J is TRBJ2-1; 11 bases map to TRBD2. The CDR3 is 15 residues long. Germline CDR1 reads LGHNA; CDR2 reads YNFKEQ. Losses at the gene ends were 4 bases for V and 6 bases for J; bases not matched to a gene: 5.

The gene calls are TRBV19 and TRBJ1-1; TRBD1 is a possible D gene (5 bases). The CDR3 covers 15 residues. Germline V CDR1 and CDR2: LNHDA, SQIVND (reference sequence). The V end lost 3 bases, the J end lost 4 bases, and 15 bases lay between the germline ends. The CDR3 region is CASSIGAGRLTEAFF. The CDR3 DNA is TGTGCCAGTAGTATTGGGGCAGGCAGGCTCACTGAAGCTTTCTTT.

J is TRBJ2-1 and V is TRBV6-4, with D tentatively TRBD2 (5 bases). CDR1 is MRHNA and CDR2 is SNTAGT in the germline V gene. This CDR3 region has 14 residues. The V end was cut by 5 bases, the J end by 8 bases, with 16 bases between. CDR3 amino acids: CASSLSGTIDEQFF. The CDR3, as DNA: TGTGCCAGCAGTCTTTCGGGAACTATAGATGAGCAGTTCTTC.